The 6 T cell receptor beta chains in this list originate from one sample, sequenced in a study of blood T cells in healthy people across ages. Together with a sample-barcoded 5' primer, a J-beta primer mix was included in a second PCR lasting 7 to 11 cycles. One entry per CDR3 protein results from TCRdb running MiXCR on the 5' RACE reads. The sample yields some 710,000 distinct CDR3 sequences, about a fifth seen once. Sequencing was performed on blood. All receptors come from a man between 70 and 80 years old in good health.

This clonotype was seen more than once but under ten times. The rearrangement links TRBV7-9 to TRBJ2-5, with TRBD2 matching over 10 bases. This CDR3 has 13 amino acids. CDR1 is SEHNR, CDR2 FQNEAQ, per germline (reference sequence). Trimming cost V 8 bases and J 5 bases; bases outside gene matches: 5. Here the CDR3 reads CASVASGSETQYF. For the CDR3, the DNA is TGTGCCAGCGTAGCTAGCGGGAGTGAGACCCAGTACTTC.

A few counts support this clonotype. The chain links TRBV5-1 to TRBJ2-3, with D possibly being TRBD1 (5 bases). Germline loops: CDR1 SGHRS, CDR2 YFSETQ. The V end lost 2 bases, the J end lost 2 bases, and 12 bases lay between the germline ends. The CDR3 consists of 15 residues. The CDR3: CASSLDRPYTDTQYF. The CDR3 nucleotides read TGCGCCAGCAGCTTAGACAGACCCTACACAGATACGCAGTATTTT. The whole variable domain, filled in from reference TRBV5-1 and TRBJ2-3, reads KAGVTQTPRYLIKTRGQQVTLSCSPISGHRSVSWYQQTPGQGLQFLFEYFSETQRNKGNFPGRFSGRQFSNSRSEMNVSTLELGDSALYLCASSLDRPYTDTQYFGPGTRLTVL.

This clonotype was seen only a few times. The chain links TRBV5-1 to TRBJ2-2, with D possibly matching TRBD1 (5 bases). The CDR3 runs 15 residues. CDR1 SGHRS and CDR2 YFSETQ come from the germline V gene. Deletions cut 1 base from V and 1 base from J, with 8 bases between. The CDR3 sequence is CASSLNTGNTGELFF. The DNA for the CDR3 is TGCGCCAGCAGCTTGAACACAGGGAACACCGGGGAGCTGTTTTTT.

This clonotype was recorded a few times. This sequence joins TRBV6-5 and TRBJ2-3, with 7 bases fitting TRBD1. The germline CDR1 and CDR2 sequences are MNHEY and SVGAGI. The V and J ends lost 2 bases and 4 bases, in that order; junction bases with no gene match: 9. The CDR3 covers 16 residues. CDR3 protein: CASSYGPTGRPDTQYF. For the CDR3, the DNA is TGTGCCAGCAGTTACGGACCGACAGGGCGGCCAGATACGCAGTATTTT.

Comments on this clonotype: The junction differs from germline at one of its ends, possibly a read error. The chain combines TRBV7-9 with TRBJ1-1; D is perhaps TRBD1 (5 bases). The V gene's germline CDR1 is SEHNR and CDR2 FQNEAQ (reference sequence). This CDR3 comprises 12 residues. The CDR3 loop reads CSSSLTVYEAFF. For the CDR3, the DNA is TGTTCCAGCAGCTTGACAGTCTATGAAGCTTTCTTT.

The chain links TRBV20-1 to TRBJ2-3; 7 bases are shared with TRBD1. The V gene's germline CDR1 is DFQATT and CDR2 SNEGSKA (reference sequence). V lost 1 base to trimming and J lost 6 bases; unmatched junction nucleotides: 10. The CDR3 is 15 residues long. The CDR3 DNA reads as TGCAGTGCTAGAGTTTTAGTGAAGGGGGCCGATACGCAGTATTTT. Translating it yields CSARVLVKGADTQYF.